This T cell receptor beta chain was obtained from a study of T cells in Graves' hyperthyroidism and ophthalmopathy. Lactation, pregnancy, other autoimmune disease or uncontrolled infection led to exclusion of patients. Diagnosis rested on symptoms, serum thyroxine and TRAb, thyroid ultrasound, and orbital computed tomography. V trimming: 5 bases; J trimming: 1 base; junction bases outside the gene matches: 7. Germline V gene data show CDR1 as SGHVS and CDR2 as FQNEAQ. The CDR3 consists of 15 residues. Findings and caveats of the study: In the blood, most expanded thyroid clonotypes above 0.001 appeared as well.

Amplification of TCR beta CDR3 regions used RNA as the template. Using the HTBI primer set, a first-round RT-PCR was run on the TCR CDR3. From the multiplex PCR reads, TCRdb called clonotypes with MiXCR, one entry per CDR3 protein. The sample yields 150,000 or so distinct CDR3 sequences, approximately 20% seen once. This clonotype was counted ten times or more. Its matching antigen is unknown. This sequence was found in a woman in her forties or fifties with Graves' hyperthyroidism that later progressed to Graves' ophthalmopathy. The chain employs TRBV7-8 and TRBJ2-7; 8 bases agree with TRBD2. The sequencing sample was made of blood. The CDR3 reads CASSGLTSASYEQYF. The DNA for the CDR3 is TGTGCCAGCAGCGGGTTGACTAGCGCATCCTACGAGCAGTACTTC.